These T cell receptor beta chains were read from a single sample in a study of cytotoxic CD8 clonotypes in ibrutinib-treated CLL. Clones were read by immunoSEQ multiplex PCR, and TCRdb kept only the in-frame ones, dropping some. The sample records nearly 300,000 clones, roughly four fifths being singletons. The sample was PBMCs, taken at disease progression, from a patient treated with ibrutinib. Receptors were obtained from a human donor with chronic lymphocytic leukemia. CDR3s leave out the opening cysteine and the closing phenylalanine or tryptophan.

V gene: TRBV4-1; J gene: TRBJ1-3; CDR3 protein: ASSPLGTVAGNTIY
V gene: TRBV29-1; J gene: TRBJ1-1; CDR3 protein: SVGTQGPRNTEAF
V gene: TRBV6-5; J gene: TRBJ2-3; CDR3 protein: ASGRGTDTQY
V gene: TRBV18; J gene: TRBJ1-3; CDR3 protein: ASSPPTAISGNTIY
V gene: TRBV7-9; J gene: TRBJ2-5; CDR3 protein: ASLRVSGRQETQY
V gene: TRBV7-8; J gene: TRBJ2-7; CDR3 protein: ASSLRGLVSYEQY
V gene: TRBV7-9; J gene: TRBJ2-6; CDR3 protein: ASSLFGVSGANVLT
V gene: TRBV10-2; J gene: TRBJ2-3; CDR3 protein: ASLGLAAITDTQY
V gene: TRBV27; J gene: TRBJ2-2; CDR3 protein: ASRWTGGNGELF
V gene: TRBV29-1; J gene: TRBJ1-3; CDR3 protein: SVEGTLTGTGNTIY
V gene: TRBV9; J gene: TRBJ2-7; CDR3 protein: ASSPSEGGFYEQY
V gene: TRBV19; J gene: TRBJ2-2; CDR3 protein: ASSRWGKEGKTGELF
V gene: TRBV15; J gene: TRBJ2-7; CDR3 protein: ATRRDYLYEQY
V gene: TRBV6-1; J gene: TRBJ1-2; CDR3 protein: ASTLDGNYGYT
V gene: TRBV4-1; J gene: TRBJ1-4; CDR3 protein: ASSQGDRGHEKLF
V gene: TRBV5-1; J gene: TRBJ2-2; CDR3 protein: ASSLKGQGAGTGELF
V gene: TRBV4-1; J gene: TRBJ2-7; CDR3 protein: ASSQDTGTSGRVAYEQY
V gene: TRBV11-2; J gene: TRBJ2-3; CDR3 protein: ASSLVGGPADTQY
V gene: TRBV20-1; J gene: TRBJ1-1; CDR3 protein: SARTGTEAF
V gene: TRBV15; J gene: TRBJ2-1; CDR3 protein: ATRLGTSSFDEQF
V gene: TRBV7-9; J gene: TRBJ2-2; CDR3 protein: ASSHRRTGANTGELF
V gene: TRBV18; J gene: TRBJ2-5; CDR3 protein: ASSPGGEETQY
V gene: TRBV7-2; J gene: TRBJ2-1; CDR3 protein: ASSLSGPAYNEQF
V gene: TRBV7-9; J gene: TRBJ2-5; CDR3 protein: ASSPKAQETQY
V gene: TRBV7-2; J gene: TRBJ2-7; CDR3 protein: ASSLGHRVYEQY
V gene: TRBV10-3; J gene: TRBJ2-1; CDR3 protein: AISEGLAGAGEQF
V gene: TRBV28; J gene: TRBJ2-7; CDR3 protein: ASSPTGEPYEQY
V gene: TRBV18; J gene: TRBJ2-7; CDR3 protein: ASSPPILGREQY
V gene: TRBV9; J gene: TRBJ2-7; CDR3 protein: ASSVTASSYEQY
V gene: TRBV7-6; J gene: TRBJ1-1; CDR3 protein: ASSLAPSTNTEAF
V gene: TRBV19; J gene: TRBJ1-5; CDR3 protein: ASSRTGVQPQH
V gene: TRBV29-1; J gene: TRBJ2-7; CDR3 protein: SVLDSLGGEQY
V gene: TRBV5-1; J gene: TRBJ2-7; CDR3 protein: ASSLAAGAYEQY
V gene: TRBV5-1; J gene: TRBJ2-4; CDR3 protein: ASRLEIRNLAKNIQY
V gene: TRBV5-1; J gene: TRBJ2-7; CDR3 protein: ASSLGLAGGPSNYEQY
V gene: TRBV4-1; J gene: TRBJ2-5; CDR3 protein: ASSVQGGRSETQY
V gene: TRBV28; J gene: TRBJ2-3; CDR3 protein: ASSLSDTQY
V gene: TRBV7-2; J gene: TRBJ2-2; CDR3 protein: ASSPGGVTGELF
V gene: TRBV9; J gene: TRBJ2-1; CDR3 protein: ASSVGTHNEQF
V gene: TRBV7-6; J gene: TRBJ2-4; CDR3 protein: ASSLRRPQDIQY
V gene: TRBV10-3; J gene: TRBJ2-1; CDR3 protein: AISEAGALNNEQF